This T cell receptor beta chain is from a study of cytomegalovirus exposure and HLA in healthy donors. Whole-study results and caveats: Analyses of presence/absence relied on an assumption of roughly uniform sequencing depth across donors. Most observed TCR sequences were rare, whereas some public TCRs were detected in many donors.

PCR used 60 Vbeta primers and 13 Jbeta primers. In the authors' methods: Unique TCR beta chains totaled approximately 83 million in a later count, with about 11 million of them shared. TCRdb's copy holds only in-frame clones and misses some; the assay was immunoSEQ multiplex PCR. Clone size and V and J calls were adopted from that table, with D and trimming inferred from the DNA. The table lists roughly 66,000 clones, around 77% of them singletons. Comment on this clone: The antigen remains unidentified.

This CDR3 contains 17 residues. With V trimmed by 5 bases and J by 0 bases, 7 bases remained unmatched. Germline CDR1 LNHDA, CDR2 SQIVND (reference sequence). This chain connects TRBV19 to TRBJ1-1, with TRBD1 matching over 12 bases. This TCR came from a man aged 50 to 60 in good health and CMV-seronegative. The material sequenced was PBMCs. CDR3 protein: CASSARDRGPLNTEAFF. Written as DNA, the CDR3 is TGTGCCAGTAGTGCAAGGGACAGGGGGCCCTTGAACACTGAAGCTTTCTTT.